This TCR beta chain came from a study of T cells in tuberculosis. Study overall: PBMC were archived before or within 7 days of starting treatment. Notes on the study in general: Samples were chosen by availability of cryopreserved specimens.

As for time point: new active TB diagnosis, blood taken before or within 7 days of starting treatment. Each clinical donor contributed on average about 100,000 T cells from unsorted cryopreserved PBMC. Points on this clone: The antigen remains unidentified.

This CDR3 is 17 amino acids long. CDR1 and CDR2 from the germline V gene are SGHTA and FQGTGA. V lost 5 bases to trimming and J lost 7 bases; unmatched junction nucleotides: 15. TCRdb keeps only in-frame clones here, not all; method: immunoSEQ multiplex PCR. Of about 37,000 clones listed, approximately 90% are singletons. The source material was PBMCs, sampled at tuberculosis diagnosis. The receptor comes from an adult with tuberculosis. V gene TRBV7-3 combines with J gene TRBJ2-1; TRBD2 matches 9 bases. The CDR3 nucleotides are TGTGCCAGCAGCCCCCCGGAGAGCGGGGGGTGGATAAATGAGCAGTTCTTC. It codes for CASSPPESGGWINEQFF.